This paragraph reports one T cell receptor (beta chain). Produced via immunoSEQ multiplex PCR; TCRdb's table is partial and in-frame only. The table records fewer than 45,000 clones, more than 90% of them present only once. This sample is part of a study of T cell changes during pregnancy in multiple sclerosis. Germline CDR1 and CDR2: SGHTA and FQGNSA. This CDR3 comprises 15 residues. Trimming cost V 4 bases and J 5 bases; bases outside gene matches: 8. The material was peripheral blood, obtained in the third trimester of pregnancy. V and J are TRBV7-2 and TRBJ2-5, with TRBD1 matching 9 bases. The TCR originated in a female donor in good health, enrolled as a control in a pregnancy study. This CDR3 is CASSSNPGTGETQYF. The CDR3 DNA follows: TGTGCCAGCAGCTCCAACCCCGGGACAGGGGAGACCCAGTACTTC.